The 5 T cell receptor beta chains below come from one sample, sequenced in a study of blood T cell repertoires in COVID-19. Clones were sequenced by immunoSEQ multiplex PCR, and TCRdb holds only the in-frame ones, with some missing. Here the sample spans under 250,000 clones, approximately 85% being singletons. Sequenced: peripheral blood. The receptors were sampled from a woman older than 75 with COVID-19, enrolled during active disease.

The V gene is TRBV27, the J gene TRBJ1-6; 8 bases match TRBD1. This CDR3 spans 16 amino acids. V gave up 5 bases and J gave up 10 bases; unmatched junction bases: 13. In germline, CDR1 is MNHEY, CDR2 SMNVEV (reference sequence). This chain's CDR3 is CASSPPLTGDRSPLHF. The CDR3 DNA sequence: TGTGCCAGCAGTCCGCCCCTGACAGGGGATCGATCACCCCTCCACTTT.

This chain uses TRBV28 with TRBJ1-1; 8 bases line up with TRBD1. The CDR3 consists of 15 residues. Germline V lookup: CDR1 MDHEN, CDR2 SYDVKM. J gave up 1 base and V 7 bases, and 8 bases lay outside the gene matches. CDR3 residues: CASTPGGAGNTEAFF. The CDR3 DNA follows: TGTGCCAGCACCCCAGGGGGCGCGGGGAACACTGAAGCTTTCTTT.

The chain uses TRBV28 and TRBJ1-1; 8 bases match TRBD1. CDR1 and CDR2 from the germline V gene are MDHEN and SYDVKM. Germline trimming cut 3 bases from V and 11 bases from J; bases unmatched to any gene: 11. This CDR3 comprises 14 residues. In DNA, the CDR3 is TGTGCCAGCAGTTTTTTACAGGGGGTGCGAGGGGCTTTCTTT. It specifies CASSFLQGVRGAFF. Based on the CDR3 plus reference TRBV28 and TRBJ1-1, the full variable domain is DVKVTQSSRYLVKRTGEKVFLECVQDMDHENMFWYRQDPGLGLRLIYFSYDVKMKEKGDIPEGYSVSREKKERFSLILESASTNQTSMYLCASSFLQGVRGAFFGQGTRLTVV.

This rearrangement joins TRBV6-4 to TRBJ1-1; D not certain. The V and J ends lost 5 bases and 2 bases respectively, with 9 bases between them. CDR3 length equals 13 residues. The germline V gene has CDR1 MRHNA and CDR2 SNTAGT. CDR3 in DNA: TGTGCCAGCAGTTCTACAGCCAACACTGAAGCTTTCTTT. Its translation is CASSSTANTEAFF.

The chain employs TRBV28 and TRBJ1-2; D remains unclear. This CDR3 region has 14 residues. V was shortened by 1 base and J by 4 bases, with 10 bases between the two germline ends. Germline V gene data show CDR1 as MDHEN and CDR2 as SYDVKM. The CDR3 nucleotides are TGTGCCAGCAGTTTATCGGCGGGCCTCTATGGCTACACCTTC. As protein: CASSLSAGLYGYTF.